This TCR beta chain came from a study of T cell changes during pregnancy in multiple sclerosis. CDR3 length: 14 residues. Germline-derived CDR1 and CDR2 are SNHLY and FYNNEI. The V gene end was trimmed by 7 bases and the J gene end by 3 bases; junction bases not matched to a gene: 5. Clones were sequenced by immunoSEQ multiplex PCR, and TCRdb holds only the in-frame ones, with some missing. The table includes roughly 100,000 clones, almost 95% detected once. This receptor was taken from a female donor with multiple sclerosis, enrolled in a pregnancy study. Source: peripheral blood, taken after pregnancy. V is TRBV2 and J is TRBJ2-7; 11 bases are a match to TRBD1. CDR3 sequence reads: CASTSDRGHYEQYF. DNA for the CDR3: TGTGCCAGCACTTCGGACAGGGGGCACTACGAGCAGTACTTC.